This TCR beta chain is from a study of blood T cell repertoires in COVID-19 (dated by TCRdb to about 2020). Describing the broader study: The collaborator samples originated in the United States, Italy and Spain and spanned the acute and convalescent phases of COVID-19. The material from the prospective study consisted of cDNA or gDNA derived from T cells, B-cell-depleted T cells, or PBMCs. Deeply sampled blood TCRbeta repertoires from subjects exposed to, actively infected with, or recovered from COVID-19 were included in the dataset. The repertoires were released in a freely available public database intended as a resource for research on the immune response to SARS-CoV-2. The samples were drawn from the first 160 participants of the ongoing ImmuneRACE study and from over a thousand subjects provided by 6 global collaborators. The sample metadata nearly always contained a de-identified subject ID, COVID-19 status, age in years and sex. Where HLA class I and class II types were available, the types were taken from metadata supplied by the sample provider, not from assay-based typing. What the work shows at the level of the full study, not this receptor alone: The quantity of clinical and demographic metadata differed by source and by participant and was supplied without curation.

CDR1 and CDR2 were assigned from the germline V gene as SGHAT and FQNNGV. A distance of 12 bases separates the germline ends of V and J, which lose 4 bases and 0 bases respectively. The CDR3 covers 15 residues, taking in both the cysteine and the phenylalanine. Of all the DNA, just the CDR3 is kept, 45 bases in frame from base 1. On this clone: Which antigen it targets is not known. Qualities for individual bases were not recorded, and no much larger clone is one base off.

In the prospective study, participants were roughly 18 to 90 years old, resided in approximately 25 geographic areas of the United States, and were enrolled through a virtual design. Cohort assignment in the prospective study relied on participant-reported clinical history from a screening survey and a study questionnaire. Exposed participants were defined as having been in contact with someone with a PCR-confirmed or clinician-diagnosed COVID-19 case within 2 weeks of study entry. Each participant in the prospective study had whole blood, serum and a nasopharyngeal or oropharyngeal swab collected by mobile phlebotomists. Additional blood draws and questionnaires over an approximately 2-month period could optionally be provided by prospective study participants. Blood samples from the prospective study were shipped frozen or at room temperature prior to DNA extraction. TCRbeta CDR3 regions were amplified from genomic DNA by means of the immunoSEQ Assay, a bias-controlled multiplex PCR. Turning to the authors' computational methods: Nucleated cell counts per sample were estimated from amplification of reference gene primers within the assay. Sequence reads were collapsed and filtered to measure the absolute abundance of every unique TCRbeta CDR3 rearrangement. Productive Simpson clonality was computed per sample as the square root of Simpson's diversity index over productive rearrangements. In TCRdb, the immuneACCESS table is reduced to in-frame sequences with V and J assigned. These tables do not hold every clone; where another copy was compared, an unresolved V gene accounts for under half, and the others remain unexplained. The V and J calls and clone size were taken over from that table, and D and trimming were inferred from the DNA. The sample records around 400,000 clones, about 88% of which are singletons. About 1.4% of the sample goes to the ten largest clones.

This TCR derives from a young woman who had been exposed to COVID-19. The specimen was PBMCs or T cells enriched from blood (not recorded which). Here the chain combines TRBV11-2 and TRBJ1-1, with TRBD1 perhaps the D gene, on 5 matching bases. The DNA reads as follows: TGTGCCAGCAGCTCATTGGGGGGAATGAACACTGAAGCTTTCTTT. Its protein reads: CASSSLGGMNTEAFF.